This T cell receptor (beta chain) stems from a study of T cells in Graves' hyperthyroidism and ophthalmopathy. Researchers took RNA transcripts and amplified the TCR beta CDR3 regions from them. TCR CDR3 underwent first-round RT-PCR with the HTBI primer set. Via MiXCR, TCRdb re-called the multiplex PCR reads, giving one row per CDR3 protein. The sample has roughly 630,000 distinct CDR3 sequences, roughly 14% seen once; the top ten hold under 8%. When ophthalmopathy did not progress within 18 months, Graves' hyperthyroidism was considered stable. PBMCs were sourced from approximately 9.3 ml fresh peripheral blood. The CDR3 covers 16 residues. From germline, CDR1 is MDHEN and CDR2 SYDVKM. Trimming shortened V by 4 bases and J by 9 bases, and 22 bases separated the two germline ends. Findings and limits, study-wide: Ophthalmopathy stood apart from stable hyperthyroidism in a 13 V-J model. The model predicted ophthalmopathy a median approximately six months before onset.

Regarding this clonotype: Antigen: not known. This may stem from a read error, because a much larger clone lies one nucleotide away.

The chain employs TRBV28 and TRBJ1-5, with D perhaps TRBD1 (6 bases). Sample: blood. The TCR originated in a woman aged 30 to 39 with Graves' hyperthyroidism. This CDR3 reads CASSSPTHEKQGPQHF. CDR3 in DNA: TGTGCCAGCAGTTCCCCAACGCACGAGAAACAGGGGCCCCAGCATTTT.